This T cell receptor beta chain emerged from a study of T cell repertoires in cytomegalovirus infection. Germline lookup yields CDR1 MNHEY and CDR2 SVGAGI. V lost 6 bases, J lost 8 bases, and 8 bases stayed unmatched. The CDR3 totals 14 residues. Details on this clonotype: No antigen is known for it.

TCRdb used MiXCR to reprocess the reads, holding one entry per CDR3 protein. The sample yields hundreds of thousands of distinct CDR3 sequences, less than 40% seen once. Study-wide findings and caveats: Summed frequency of shared TCR beta families picked out CMV carriers who also had the relevant HLA.

The chain combines TRBV6-5 with TRBJ1-4; 8 bases fit TRBD1. Sequencing was carried out using PBMCs. The source of this sequence is a human donor in good health (CMV status not recorded). Some clones in this sample may be carry-over from other donors' samples. The CDR3 sequence is CASSYGTGPEKLFF. CDR3 nucleotide sequence: TGTGCCAGCAGCTACGGGACAGGCCCAGAAAAACTGTTTTTT.